These T cell receptor beta chains were read from a single sample in a study of T cells in Graves' hyperthyroidism and ophthalmopathy. Using its own MiXCR run on the multiplex PCR reads, TCRdb lists one record per CDR3 protein. The profile covers hundreds of thousands of distinct CDR3 sequences, with 13% to 15% appearing a single time and roughly 10% taken by the ten largest. Sequences were obtained from blood. Every receptor here comes from a woman under 30 with Graves' hyperthyroidism. CDR3s include the opening cysteine and the closing phenylalanine or tryptophan. A D gene is named only where the DNA matches it firmly. Not every row has a clone size; where given, it reads once, few, many or a size class.

J | length | D | size | V | DNA | CDR3
TRBJ1-5 | 18 | NA | many | TRBV6-5 | TGTGCCAGCAGTTACAATTACAAACAGGGAGGAAGCAATCAGCCCCAGCATTTT | CASSYNYKQGGSNQPQHF
TRBJ1-2 | 12 | NA | NA | TRBV29-1 | TGCAGCGTGATTGGGTCAATGCCTGGCTACACCTTC | CSVIGSMPGYTF
TRBJ1-5 | 14 | NA | many | TRBV6-1 | TGTGCCAGCAGTGAGACGCTCGGCAATCAGCCCCAGCATTTT | CASSETLGNQPQHF
TRBJ2-7 | 15 | TRBD2 | NA | TRBV6-1 | TGTGCCAGCAGTCCGGGGACTAGCGGGAGCGCCGAGCAGTACTTC | CASSPGTSGSAEQYF
TRBJ1-3 | 14 | NA | once | TRBV6-2/TRBV6-3 | TGTGCCAGCAGGATGGACGGAACTGGAAACACCATATATTTT | CASRMDGTGNTIYF
TRBJ2-5 | 12 | TRBD1 | few | TRBV6-1 | TGTGCCAGTACGACAGGGTACGAGACCCAGTACTTC | CASTTGYETQYF
TRBJ1-2 | 17 | TRBD1 | few | TRBV25-1 | TGTGCCTGCAGTGATCCCAAAATCCGGGACAGGAACTATGGCTACACCTTC | CACSDPKIRDRNYGYTF
TRBJ2-7 | 13 | NA | many | TRBV7-8 | TGTGCCAGCAGCTTAGATCGAAGCTACGAGCAGTACTTC | CASSLDRSYEQYF
TRBJ2-1 | 17 | TRBD2 | many | TRBV11-2 | TGTGCCAGCAGCTCCTTTCCGCGGACTAGCGGGGGCAATGAGCAGTTCTTC | CASSSFPRTSGGNEQFF
TRBJ2-1 | 17 | NA | many | TRBV7-8 | TGTGCCAGCAGCTTAATTGAACTCACTAGAGAGGGCAATGAGCAGTTCTTC | CASSLIELTREGNEQFF
TRBJ2-2 | 16 | TRBD1 | few | TRBV4-2 | TGTGCCAGCAGCCGGCCCGGGACAGGAATGACCGGGGAGCTGTTTTTT | CASSRPGTGMTGELFF
TRBJ2-7 | 15 | NA | NA | TRBV14 | TGTGCCAGCAGCCAAGCCCCGGGACCGATATACGAGCAGTACTTC | CASSQAPGPIYEQYF